This TCR beta chain was captured by sequencing in a study of graft-versus-host responses after intestinal transplantation. Overall study: Among the recipients, all got anti-thymocyte globulin induction and then tacrolimus and steroids for about 3 years.

Whole-study results and caveats: Peak circulating GvH clone levels were associated with early post-transplant HvG declines. Elevated graft-versus-host to host-versus-graft clonal ratios in allografts were recorded for patients with graft-donor T cell macrochimerism.

Data came from immunoSEQ multiplex PCR; TCRdb stores just in-frame clones and leaves some out. The sample holds tens of thousands of clones, about 89% seen once. Notes on this clone: What it recognizes is unknown.

The sample here was unstimulated CD4+ T cells sorted from spleen or lymph node cells, taken before intestinal transplant. This TCR was recovered from a human donor who received an intestinal transplant.

The CDR3 DNA is TGTGCCAGCAGTCCGCCGGGGGGGATAGGGGACACTGAAGCTTTCTTT. It is translated as CASSPPGGIGDTEAFF. V is TRBV28 and J is TRBJ1-1; tentatively, D is TRBD1 (5 bases). CDR3 size: 16 residues. V lost 5 bases and J lost 3, with 19 bases in between. Germline CDR1 reads MDHEN; CDR2 reads SYDVKM.